What follows describes a single T cell receptor beta chain. Specified treatment: around 19 received Ad26.COV2.S at low or high dose, single or two shots; about 5 received placebo; per-sample allocation not given. Sampling was done on day 63 after the first vaccine or placebo injection. These data are taken from a study of Ad26.COV2.S vaccination and SARS-CoV-2 variants. Looking at the study overall: Enrollment placed the donor in the COV1001 Ad26.COV2.S trial arm.

Germline values: CDR1 LNHDA, CDR2 SQIVND (reference sequence). V was clipped by 6 bases and J by 11 bases, with 19 bases between them. The CDR3 has 13 residues. Only in-frame clones appear in the TCRdb table, and some are missing; sequencing was by immunoSEQ multiplex PCR. This sample yields approximately 420,000 clones, of which around 85% are seen a single time; roughly 3.2% belongs to the top ten. The receptor was isolated from a person between 18 and 60 years old who received the Ad26.COV2.S COVID-19 vaccine or a placebo. The specimen was peripheral blood, collected in a trial of Ad26.COV2.S vaccine versus placebo. This chain connects TRBV19 to TRBJ1-1; unclear D gene. The CDR3 sequence: CASSLLADVGAFF. CDR3 nucleotide sequence: TGTGCCAGTAGCCTCCTGGCCGATGTTGGGGCTTTCTTT.